This TCR beta chain was captured by sequencing in a study of post-analysis software for immune sequencing data (dated by TCRdb to the mid-2010s). Looking at the study overall: The recorded disease courses included relapsing-remitting, secondary progressive and progressive-relapsing multiple sclerosis, and some patients had no subtype annotation. The multiple sclerosis patient repertoires were compared with more than 9 previously published healthy control repertoires from donors aged roughly 6 to 25 years. A subset of samples was prepared in parallel using single-end sample barcoding, then pooled and co-amplified after Illumina adapter ligation.

To demonstrate the VDJtools post-analysis software, the study profiled TCR beta repertoires from the peripheral blood of 13 young patients with multiple sclerosis. The patients with multiple sclerosis were children and adolescents between about 6 and 15 years of age. CDR1 DFQATT and CDR2 SNEGSKA are derived from the germline V gene (reference sequence). V is clipped by 0 bases and J by 9 bases, and the sequence between their germline boundaries is 17 bases long. Including the terminal cysteine and phenylalanine, the CDR3 comprises 14 residues. Solely the CDR3 DNA is kept, with 42 bases framed from the first base. Findings and caveats that apply to the study as a whole: The control group was slightly older than the multiple sclerosis patient group. Compared with controls, multiple sclerosis patients had significantly lower normalized Chao1 diversity, a finding suggesting substantial peripheral T-cell clonal expansion. Roughly 5 TRBV segments, including TRBV5-6, TRBV5-1 and TRBV20-1, were significantly more frequent in patients than controls. Direct clustering with F measure revealed strong co-clustering of samples prepared in the same batch, which led to a batch-effect correction.

This clonotype has at least ten counts. It lacks a known antigen. Base-call qualities are not available, and no considerably larger clone is one nucleotide away. Library preparation employed PCR. For sequencing, an Illumina HiSeq 2500 was employed. Unique molecular identifiers were incorporated into TCR beta cDNA libraries to reduce PCR and sequencing biases. Per 1 to 10 million input T cells, roughly 0.5 million cDNA molecules were obtained, such that each molecule approximated one T cell. Patient libraries were prepared and sequenced with the same protocol used for the earlier healthy control dataset. Within a given batch, samples were prepared together, multiplexed and sequenced on the same HiSeq lane. Regarding the original processing steps: MIGEC was used to process the raw barcoded reads, and molecular identifier groups with only a single read were discarded before consensus assembly and CDR3 extraction. VDJtools was used for post-analysis of the clonotype tables, with diversity normalized by down-sampling every dataset to the smallest sample size. To correct batch-related cross-sample contamination, repertoire overlap clustering matched CDR3 amino acid sequences but not nucleotide sequences. TCRdb's own reprocessing of the public reads used fastp at Q25 and MiXCR and kept productive beta chains. Records with the same CDR3 protein are collapsed into one entry carrying the most frequent genes and DNA. TCRdb, not the authors, supplied the V and J calls. Counted in this sample were approximately 400,000 distinct CDR3 sequences; less than 35% of them appeared once. The top ten clonotypes cover 13% of the sample.

This receptor was identified in a girl under 18 with multiple sclerosis. This sequence uses TRBV20-1 and TRBJ2-5; TRBD1 is a possible D gene, resting on 5 matching bases. The specimen sequenced was blood. For the CDR3, the sequence is CSARDQPTDPPQYF. The DNA sequence is as follows: TGCAGTGCTAGAGATCAGCCGACAGATCCTCCCCAGTACTTC.